This T cell receptor beta chain was observed in a study of shared clonotypes between healthy human individuals. Only Caucasian adults living in Nashville, Tennessee made up the donor group. The ends were cut back, 3 bases at V and 4 bases at J, with 9 bases in the middle. CDR3 length: 12 amino acids. Germline V CDR1 and CDR2: GTSNPN, SVGIG (reference sequence). Study-wide findings and caveats: Although depth was large, rarefaction showed that sequencing of the sorted subsets was incomplete. Blood alone was sampled, and tissue repertoires likely differ.

Remarks on this clone: Antigen specificity is unknown.

The assay was immunoSEQ multiplex PCR, and TCRdb's table has in-frame clones only and misses some. Here the sample spans about 2,500,000 clones, more than 90% being singletons. V gene TRBV30 combines with J gene TRBJ1-2, with D uncertain. This clonotype was obtained from a man aged 18 to 29 in good health. Sequencing was done on a sample of naive CD4+ T cells sorted from blood. As to subset: CD45RA+ positively selected. The CDR3 DNA follows: TGTGCCTGGAGGTCGACCGGCTATGGCTACACCTTC. It encodes CAWRSTGYGYTF.